A selection of T cell receptor beta chains follows, all from one sample in a study of cytomegalovirus exposure and HLA in healthy donors. Assay used: immunoSEQ multiplex PCR; TCRdb lists only in-frame clones, some missing. The data show 250,000 to 400,000 clones, around 90% seen once. The specimen sequenced was PBMCs. The source is a man between 25 and 39 years old in good health and CMV-seronegative. Each CDR3 is given without its conserved first and last residue. Fields, in order: D gene, J gene, V gene, CDR3 protein. The D gene is left open where the match is weak.

D gene: NA; J gene: TRBJ1-2; V gene: TRBV2; CDR3 protein: ASSEEAGLGYGYT
D gene: TRBD2; J gene: TRBJ2-7; V gene: TRBV5-5; CDR3 protein: ASSLSASGDVEQY
D gene: TRBD2; J gene: TRBJ2-1; V gene: TRBV5-1; CDR3 protein: ASSLVAGGLYNEQF
D gene: TRBD1; J gene: TRBJ1-5; V gene: TRBV18; CDR3 protein: ASSPTGTGVFTNQPQH
D gene: TRBD1; J gene: TRBJ2-6; V gene: TRBV5-1; CDR3 protein: ASSLGAGQGEANVLT
D gene: NA; J gene: TRBJ2-2; V gene: TRBV29-1; CDR3 protein: SVLAGTGELF
D gene: NA; J gene: TRBJ1-1; V gene: TRBV28; CDR3 protein: ASPSGRGEAF
D gene: NA; J gene: TRBJ2-7; V gene: TRBV6-1; CDR3 protein: ASSGGGTGGYEQY
D gene: NA; J gene: TRBJ2-2; V gene: TRBV18; CDR3 protein: ASSPQTGRTGELF
D gene: NA; J gene: TRBJ1-1; V gene: TRBV5-1; CDR3 protein: ASSLVGGSGTEAF
D gene: TRBD2; J gene: TRBJ2-1; V gene: TRBV19; CDR3 protein: ASSTPPLAGLDEQF
D gene: NA; J gene: TRBJ1-2; V gene: TRBV19; CDR3 protein: ASSGGQNYGYT
D gene: NA; J gene: TRBJ1-2; V gene: TRBV18; CDR3 protein: ASSPPLDNNYGYT
D gene: NA; J gene: TRBJ2-5; V gene: TRBV4-3; CDR3 protein: ASSQDRHSQETQY
D gene: NA; J gene: TRBJ1-6; V gene: TRBV5-5; CDR3 protein: ASSLAAGTSSPLH
D gene: TRBD1; J gene: TRBJ1-2; V gene: TRBV5-6; CDR3 protein: ASSFRDRVDGYT
D gene: NA; J gene: TRBJ2-5; V gene: TRBV5-1; CDR3 protein: ASSLAGLSETQY
D gene: TRBD1; J gene: TRBJ2-7; V gene: TRBV4-1; CDR3 protein: ASSQVLGTGAFYEQY
D gene: TRBD2; J gene: TRBJ2-2; V gene: TRBV7-9; CDR3 protein: ASTLSRGGQGELF
D gene: NA; J gene: TRBJ2-3; V gene: TRBV6-5; CDR3 protein: ASSYDLSRWDTQY
D gene: NA; J gene: TRBJ1-1; V gene: TRBV29-1; CDR3 protein: SVEKGDTEAF
D gene: NA; J gene: TRBJ2-3; V gene: TRBV12-5; CDR3 protein: ASGLDRMNTMADTQY
D gene: TRBD1; J gene: TRBJ1-2; V gene: TRBV6-1; CDR3 protein: ASSGRTGDYGYT
D gene: NA; J gene: TRBJ1-5; V gene: TRBV19; CDR3 protein: ASSIPRFLVQPQH
D gene: TRBD1; J gene: TRBJ2-1; V gene: TRBV9; CDR3 protein: ASSPRQGGVYNEQF
D gene: TRBD1; J gene: TRBJ2-1; V gene: TRBV5-4; CDR3 protein: ASSPKDRLTYNEQF
D gene: TRBD1; J gene: TRBJ1-2; V gene: TRBV5-1; CDR3 protein: ASSLSEQGFRGYT
D gene: TRBD1; J gene: TRBJ1-1; V gene: TRBV7-9; CDR3 protein: ASSVRTGWGTEAF
D gene: TRBD2; J gene: TRBJ2-5; V gene: TRBV5-4; CDR3 protein: ASSLGLGGTKETQY